This T cell receptor beta chain was identified in a study of cytomegalovirus exposure and HLA in healthy donors. 60 Vbeta and 13 Jbeta primers were used in PCR. Clones were read by immunoSEQ multiplex PCR, and TCRdb kept only the in-frame ones, dropping some. Of almost 200,000 clones listed, around 78% are singletons. This CDR3 comprises 13 residues. CDR1 MNHNS and CDR2 SASEGT come from the germline V gene. J gave up 6 bases and V 3 bases, and 4 bases lay outside the gene matches. The genes are TRBV6-1 and TRBJ1-1, with TRBD1 identical over 7 bases. The TCR comes from a man aged 25-40 years in good health and CMV-seronegative. Sequencing was performed on PBMCs. The CDR3 DNA sequence: TGTGCCAGCAGTGAGGGGACAGACCCTGAAGCTTTCTTT. Its protein is CASSEGTDPEAFF.